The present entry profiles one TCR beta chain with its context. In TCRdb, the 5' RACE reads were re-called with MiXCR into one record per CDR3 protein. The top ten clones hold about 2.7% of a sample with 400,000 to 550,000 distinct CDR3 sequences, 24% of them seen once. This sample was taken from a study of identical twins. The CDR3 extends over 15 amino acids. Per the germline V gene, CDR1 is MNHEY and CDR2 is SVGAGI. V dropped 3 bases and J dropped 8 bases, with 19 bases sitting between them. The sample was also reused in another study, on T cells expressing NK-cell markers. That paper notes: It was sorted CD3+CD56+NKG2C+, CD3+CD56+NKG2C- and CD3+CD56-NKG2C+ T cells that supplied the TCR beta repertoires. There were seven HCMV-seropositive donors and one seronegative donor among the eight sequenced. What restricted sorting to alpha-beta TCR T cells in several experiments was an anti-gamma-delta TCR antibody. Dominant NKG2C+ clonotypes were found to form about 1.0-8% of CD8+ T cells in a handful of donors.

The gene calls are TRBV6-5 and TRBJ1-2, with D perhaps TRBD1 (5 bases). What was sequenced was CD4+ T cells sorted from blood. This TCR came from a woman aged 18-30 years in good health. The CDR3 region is CASSYRQGPSGGYTF. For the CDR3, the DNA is TGTGCCAGCAGTTATCGGCAGGGACCGTCCGGCGGCTACACCTTC.